The next 8 T cell receptor beta chains were all read from a single sample in a study of shared clonotypes between healthy human individuals. Terminally differentiated effector memory CD45RA+ cells were left out of the naive CD8 fraction, which was CD45RO-negative and positively selected for CCR7. Produced via immunoSEQ multiplex PCR; TCRdb's table is partial and in-frame only. The repertoire has a few million clones, around 93% of them found once; the top ten carry over 1.5%. Material: naive CD8+ T cells from PBMCs. The receptors here all came from a man between 18 and 35 years old in good health. Some clones in this sample may be carry-over from other donors' samples.

The genes are TRBV25-1 and TRBJ1-5, with a weak D call TRBD1 (5 bases). The germline V gene encodes CDR1 MGHDK and CDR2 SYGVNS. CDR3 length: 14 residues. Trimming pared 4 bases from V and 6 bases from J, leaving 13 bases between. Written as DNA, the CDR3 is TGTGCCAGCAGTGTGACAGAAGTCTCTCAGCCCCAGCATTTT. It is translated as CASSVTEVSQPQHF. Variable domain in full (rest from reference TRBV25-1 and TRBJ1-5): EADIYQTPRYLVIGTGKKITLECSQTMGHDKMYWYQQDPGMELHLIHYSYGVNSTEKGDLSSESTVSRIRTEHFPLTLESARPSHTSQYLCASSVTEVSQPQHFGDGTRLSIL.

The chain has TRBV27 and TRBJ2-7; D remains unclear. The CDR3 totals 13 residues. V was pared by 6 bases and J by 0 bases, with 9 bases between. Germline V gene lookup returns CDR1 MNHEY and CDR2 SMNVEV (reference sequence). The CDR3 DNA reads as TGTGCCAGCAGGGCCGGGCCCTCCTACGAGCAGTACTTC. This gives the protein CASRAGPSYEQYF.

The chain has TRBV7-9 and TRBJ2-2; weak D call: TRBD2 (6 bases). The V end was cut by 5 bases, the J end by 5 bases, with 12 bases between. The CDR3 loop spans 14 amino acids. The germline CDR1 and CDR2 sequences are SEHNR and FQNEAQ (reference sequence). CDR3 nucleotide sequence: TGTGCCAGCAGCGAGGGAGGAGCTACCGGGGAGCTGTTTTTT. Its protein product is CASSEGGATGELFF.

V and J are TRBV29-1 and TRBJ1-5; D is undetermined. V lost 7 bases, J lost 0 bases, and 19 bases lay in between. The CDR3 has 16 residues. Germline loops: CDR1 SQVTM, CDR2 ANQGSEA. The CDR3 is CSDSVRSSYSNQPQHF. DNA for the CDR3: TGCAGCGATTCTGTGCGCAGCTCCTATAGCAATCAGCCCCAGCATTTT.

The chain combines TRBV15 with TRBJ2-7; TRBD1 or TRBD2 may be the D gene (5 bases each). Germline V CDR1 and CDR2: LNHNV, YYDKDF (reference sequence). CDR3 length: 16 amino acids. The V end was cut by 5 bases, the J end by 7 bases, with 24 bases between. The CDR3: CATSHRMLGVRWEQYF. The CDR3 DNA reads as TGTGCCACCAGCCATAGAATGTTGGGGGTCCGCTGGGAGCAGTACTTC.

This clone showed up just once. Other DNA sequences in this specimen translate into the identical CDR3. The chain employs TRBV19 and TRBJ1-2, with TRBD1 matching 9 bases. Looked up from germline, CDR1 is LNHDA and CDR2 is SQIVND (reference sequence). The CDR3 totals 14 residues. V dropped 6 bases and J dropped 4; count of bases not matched to a gene: 6. CDR3 sequence: CASSPGQGAYGYTF. CDR3 nucleotide sequence: TGTGCCAGTAGCCCGGGACAGGGCGCCTATGGCTACACCTTC.

This chain links TRBV28 with TRBJ1-1, with TRBD1 identical over 10 bases. The CDR3 is 14 amino acids. CDR1 MDHEN and CDR2 SYDVKM come from the germline V gene. The junction had 16 bases not matched to a gene; V was cut back by 11 bases and J by 10 bases. CDR3 coding DNA: TGTGCCCCTAGAGACAGGACAGGGGGTGCGGGAGCTTTCTTT. Protein: CAPRDRTGGAGAFF.

This chain joins TRBV7-8 and TRBJ2-1; D gene unclear. Per germline, CDR1 SGHVS and CDR2 FQNEAQ. Between the trimmed V and J ends, which lost 5 bases and 4 bases, there was a span of 21 bases. The CDR3 is 17 amino acids. The CDR3 here is CASSLSNRLPLYNEQFF. The CDR3 DNA reads as TGTGCCAGCAGCCTTTCTAATAGGCTCCCCTTGTACAATGAGCAGTTCTTC.